Listed below are T cell receptor beta chains from one sample, sequenced in a study of CD8 T cells in ankylosing spondylitis. TCRdb reprocessed the 5' RACE reads via MiXCR and lists one record per CDR3 protein. The sample includes hundreds of thousands of distinct CDR3 sequences, roughly a sixth of them seen just once. Specimen: blood, either unsorted or a sorted T cell fraction (not recorded which). The receptors come from a male donor with ankylosing spondylitis. The CDR3 runs from the conserved cysteine through the conserved F or W. A D gene is named only where the DNA matches it firmly. Clone size is stated in some rows and not others, as once, few, many or a class when expanded.

.,TRBJ1-2,.,TRBV20-1,TGCAGTGCTAGTGGGAACGGGTATGGTGGCTACACCTTC,CSASGNGYGGYTF
.,TRBJ2-7,.,TRBV7-9,TGTGCCAGCAGCGGGGGGTTAGGCAGGACTCTCACCTCCAGCTACGAGCAGTACTTC,CASSGGLGRTLTSSYEQYF
.,TRBJ2-3,.,TRBV2,TGTGCCAGCAGTGCGGGACAACACACAGATACGCAGTATTTT,CASSAGQHTDTQYF
.,TRBJ2-2,.,TRBV7-2,TGTGCCAGCAGCTTGTCCTGGGTGACAGGGAACACCGGGGAGCTGTTTTTT,CASSLSWVTGNTGELFF
.,TRBJ2-1,TRBD2,TRBV12-3/TRBV12-4,TGTGCCAGCAGTTTAAGACTAGCGCACAATGAGCAGTTCTTC,CASSLRLAHNEQFF
.,TRBJ2-1,.,TRBV18,TGTGCCAGCTCACCAGGGACGGCCACCTACAATGAGCAGTTCTTC,CASSPGTATYNEQFF
once,TRBJ2-3,TRBD1,TRBV11-2,TGTGCCAGCAGCTCTGACAGGGGCGGAAGCACAGATACGCAGTATTTT,CASSSDRGGSTDTQYF
many,TRBJ2-7,.,TRBV11-2,TGTGCCAGCAGCTCCACAGGAGCCGAGCAGTACTTC,CASSSTGAEQYF
.,TRBJ2-2,.,TRBV11-2,TGTGCCAGCAGCCAACTGTCCAACACCGGGGAGCTGTTTTTT,CASSQLSNTGELFF
few,TRBJ2-1,TRBD2,TRBV7-2,TGTGCCAGCAGCTTAGGTCCTAGCGGGATTGAGCAGTTCTTC,CASSLGPSGIEQFF
.,TRBJ2-1,TRBD2,TRBV7-2,TGTGCCAGCAGCGGCCTCGGGACAGGGGAGACTAGCGGGAGGGCGGGCCCCTACAATGAGCAGTTCTTC,CASSGLGTGETSGRAGPYNEQFF
.,TRBJ2-1,.,TRBV6-2/TRBV6-3,TGTGCCAGCACCAACTCGGTCCATGAGCAGTTCTTC,CASTNSVHEQFF
.,TRBJ2-2,.,TRBV20-1,TGCAGTGCTAGACGGTCGAACACCGGGGAGCTGTTTTTT,CSARRSNTGELFF
many,TRBJ1-6,TRBD1,TRBV20-1,TGCAGTGCTAACCTCGGACAGGGAAAAAGTTCACCCCTCCACTTT,CSANLGQGKSSPLHF
few,TRBJ1-4,.,TRBV5-1,TGCGCCAGCAGCTCCGGACACTCGGGGAATGAAAAACTGTTTTTT,CASSSGHSGNEKLFF
many,TRBJ1-1,.,TRBV29-1,TGCAGCGTTGACGGCAAGGAGGGTCGGAACACTGAAGCTTTCTTT,CSVDGKEGRNTEAFF
many,TRBJ2-3,.,TRBV24-1,TGTGCCACCAGTCGAAGCACAGATACGCAGTATTTT,CATSRSTDTQYF
.,TRBJ1-4,.,TRBV12-3/TRBV12-4,TGTGCCAGCAGGCTACAGGGCCCTCGGGGGAAACTGTTTTTT,CASRLQGPRGKLFF
.,TRBJ1-2,.,TRBV12-5,TGTGCTAGTGGTGTGGATGGGGGGCTTTATTCGCACACCTTC,CASGVDGGLYSHTF
.,TRBJ1-1,.,TRBV15,TGTGCCACCAGCAGAGTTGGCGGGGAAGCTTTCTTT,CATSRVGGEAFF
few,TRBJ1-6,TRBD1,TRBV28,TGTGCCAGCAGTTTATCGCAGGGGGCTAACTATAATTCACCCCTCCACTTT,CASSLSQGANYNSPLHF
few,TRBJ2-2,TRBD2,TRBV5-1,TGCGCCAGCAGCCAGTACGCGGGAGGGCGTACCGGGGAGCTGTTTTTT,CASSQYAGGRTGELFF
.,TRBJ2-2,TRBD2,TRBV20-1,TGCAGTGCCCCGGGGGGTAGCGGGAGGACGAACACCGGGGAGCTGTTTTTT,CSAPGGSGRTNTGELFF
few,TRBJ2-3,TRBD1,TRBV30,TGTGCCTGGAGCCCACCAGGGGGCTGGGGCACAGATACGCAGTATTTT,CAWSPPGGWGTDTQYF
.,TRBJ2-3,.,TRBV9,TGTGCCAGCAGCGTAGAGGGACTCATAACCACAGATACGCAGTATTTT,CASSVEGLITTDTQYF
.,TRBJ2-7,.,TRBV12-3/TRBV12-4,TGTGCCAGCAGGGGCTCAGGACTTACCTACGAGCAGTACTTC,CASRGSGLTYEQYF
many,TRBJ1-2,.,TRBV29-1,TGCAGCGTGGAGCCGGGGACCGCTAACTATGGCTACACCTTC,CSVEPGTANYGYTF
.,TRBJ2-2,.,TRBV7-9,TGTGCCAGCAGCCGTACGGGGTTGCCGTCCGGGGAGCTGTTTTTT,CASSRTGLPSGELFF
many,TRBJ2-3,TRBD1,TRBV20-1,TGCAGTGCGTGGACAGGGAAGGATACGCAGTATTTT,CSAWTGKDTQYF
.,TRBJ2-2,.,TRBV5-6,TGTGCCAGCTCCAAGACGGGAGTGTACACCGGGGAGCTGTTTTTT,CASSKTGVYTGELFF
.,TRBJ1-5,TRBD1,TRBV6-1,TGTGCCAGCAGTCAGAAACTCACCACCGGGACAGGGAATCAGCCCCAGCATTTT,CASSQKLTTGTGNQPQHF
.,TRBJ2-5,.,TRBV7-9,TGTGCCAGCAGCTTAACCTCTTTCCGAGAGACCCAGTACTTC,CASSLTSFRETQYF
many,TRBJ1-1,TRBD1,TRBV20-1,TGCAGTGCTAGGTGGGCAGGGGGCGAAGCTTTCTTT,CSARWAGGEAFF
.,TRBJ2-1,.,TRBV5-1,TGCGCCAGCAGCTCATTACAGGGTACTGAGCAGTTCTTC,CASSSLQGTEQFF
many,TRBJ2-3,TRBD2,TRBV10-3,TGTGCCATCAGTGATAGCGGGGGAACAGATACGCAGTATTTT,CAISDSGGTDTQYF
few,TRBJ2-1,TRBD2,TRBV20-1,TGCAGTGCTCGGACTAGCGGGTTCTACAATGAGCAGTTCTTC,CSARTSGFYNEQFF
few,TRBJ2-5,TRBD2,TRBV5-1,TGCGCCAGCAGCTTGGGCCTAGCGGTCCAAGAGACCCAGTACTTC,CASSLGLAVQETQYF
many,TRBJ1-2,TRBD1,TRBV20-1,TGCAGTGCTAGATCTGGACAGGAGGTGTATGGCTACACCTTC,CSARSGQEVYGYTF
few,TRBJ2-1,TRBD2,TRBV18,TGTGCCAGCTCATCAGGAGGTCTAGCGGGGGACAATGAGCAGTTCTTC,CASSSGGLAGDNEQFF
few,TRBJ1-2,.,TRBV2,TGTGCCAGCAGTCAGGACGTAGACTATGGCTACACCTTC,CASSQDVDYGYTF
.,TRBJ1-2,.,TRBV15,TGTGCCACCAGCAGAGTGCAGGCTGACTATGGCTACACCTTC,CATSRVQADYGYTF
few,TRBJ2-2,TRBD2,TRBV12-3/TRBV12-4,TGTGCCAGCAGTCACAGCCGGGACTACATCACCGGGGAGCTGTTTTTT,CASSHSRDYITGELFF
few,TRBJ1-1,.,TRBV20-1,TGCAGTGCGGGGAGTACGAACACTGAAGCTTTCTTT,CSAGSTNTEAFF
once,TRBJ1-1,.,TRBV5-4,TGTGCCAGCAGCCCGGCGAGGGTTGAATTAAACACTGAAGCTTTCTTT,CASSPARVELNTEAFF
few,TRBJ2-7,.,TRBV27,TGTGCCAGCAGTTTATATCCGGGGCCCTACGAGCAGTACTTC,CASSLYPGPYEQYF
.,TRBJ1-2,.,TRBV18,TGTGCCAGCTCACCGAGAGATCTCTATGGCTACACCTTC,CASSPRDLYGYTF